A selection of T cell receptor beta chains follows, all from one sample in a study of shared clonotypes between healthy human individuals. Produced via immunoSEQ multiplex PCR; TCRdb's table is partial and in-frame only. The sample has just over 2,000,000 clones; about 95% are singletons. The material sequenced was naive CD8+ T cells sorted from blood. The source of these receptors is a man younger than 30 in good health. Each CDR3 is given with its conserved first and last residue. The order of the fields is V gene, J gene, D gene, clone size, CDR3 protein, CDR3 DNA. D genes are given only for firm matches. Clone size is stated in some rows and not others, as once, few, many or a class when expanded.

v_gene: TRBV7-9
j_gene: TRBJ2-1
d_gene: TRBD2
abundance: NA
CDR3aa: CASSLSTSGRNEQFF
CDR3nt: TGTGCCAGCAGCTTAAGTACTAGCGGGCGGAATGAGCAGTTCTTC

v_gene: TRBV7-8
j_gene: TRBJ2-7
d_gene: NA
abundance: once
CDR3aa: CASSLSSEQYF
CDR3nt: TGTGCCAGCAGCTTGAGCTCCGAGCAGTACTTC

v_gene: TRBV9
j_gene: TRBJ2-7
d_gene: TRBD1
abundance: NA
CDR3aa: CASSTGTDSYEQYF
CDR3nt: TGTGCCAGCAGCACCGGGACAGACTCCTACGAGCAGTACTTC

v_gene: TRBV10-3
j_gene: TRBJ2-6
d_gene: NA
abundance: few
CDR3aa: CAITKETPSSGANVLTF
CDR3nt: TGTGCCATCACCAAGGAGACACCGAGCTCTGGGGCCAACGTCCTGACTTTC

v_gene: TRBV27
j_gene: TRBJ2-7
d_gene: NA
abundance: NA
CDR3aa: CASGRLQGEAYEQYF
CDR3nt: TGTGCCAGCGGGAGACTCCAGGGGGAGGCCTACGAGCAGTACTTC

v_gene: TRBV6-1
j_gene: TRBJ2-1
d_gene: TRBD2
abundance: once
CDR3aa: CASSEARLAGGFYNEQFF
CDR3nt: TGTGCCAGCAGTGAAGCCCGACTAGCGGGAGGATTCTACAATGAGCAGTTCTTC

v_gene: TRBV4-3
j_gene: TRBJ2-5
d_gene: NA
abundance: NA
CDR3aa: CASSQDIGLAYQETQYF
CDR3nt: TGCGCCAGCAGCCAAGATATCGGGCTAGCGTATCAAGAGACCCAGTACTTC

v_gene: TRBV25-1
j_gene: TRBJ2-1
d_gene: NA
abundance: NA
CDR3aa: CASSSPIEQFF
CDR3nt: TGTGCCAGCAGTTCCCCTATTGAGCAGTTCTTC

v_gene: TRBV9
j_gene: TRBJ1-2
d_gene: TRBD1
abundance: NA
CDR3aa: CASSVATGGNYGYTF
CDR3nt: TGTGCCAGCAGCGTAGCTACAGGGGGTAACTATGGCTACACCTTC

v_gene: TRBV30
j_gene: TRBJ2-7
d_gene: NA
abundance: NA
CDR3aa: CAWAFDLSYEQYF
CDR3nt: TGTGCCTGGGCCTTTGACCTCTCCTACGAGCAGTACTTC

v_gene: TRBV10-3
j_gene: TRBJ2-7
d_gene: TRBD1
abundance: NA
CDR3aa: CAIGDRPTGDSYEQYF
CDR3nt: TGTGCCATCGGGGACAGGCCGACAGGAGACTCCTACGAGCAGTACTTC

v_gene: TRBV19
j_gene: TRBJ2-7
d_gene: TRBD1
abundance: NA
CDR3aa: CASSGDRAGSYEQYF
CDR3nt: TGTGCCAGTAGTGGCGACAGGGCTGGTTCCTACGAGCAGTACTTC

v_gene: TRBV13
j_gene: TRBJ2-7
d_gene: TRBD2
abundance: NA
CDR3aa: CASSPGLAGSYEQYF
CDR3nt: TGTGCCAGCAGCCCCGGACTAGCGGGGTCCTACGAGCAGTACTTC

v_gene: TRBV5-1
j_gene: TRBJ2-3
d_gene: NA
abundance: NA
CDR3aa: CASSDIGTDTQYF
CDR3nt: TGCGCCAGCAGCGACATAGGCACAGATACGCAGTATTTT

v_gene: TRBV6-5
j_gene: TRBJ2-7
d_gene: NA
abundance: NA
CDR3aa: CASSNQGYEQYF
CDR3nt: TGTGCCAGCAGTAACCAAGGCTACGAGCAGTACTTC

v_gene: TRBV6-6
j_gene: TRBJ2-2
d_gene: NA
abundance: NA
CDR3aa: CASSYVQGQTGELFF
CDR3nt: TGTGCCAGCAGTTACGTACAGGGACAAACCGGGGAGCTGTTTTTT

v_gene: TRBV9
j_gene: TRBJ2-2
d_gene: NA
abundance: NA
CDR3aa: CASSVVFRGTPGTGELFF
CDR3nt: TGTGCCAGCAGCGTAGTGTTTCGGGGGACACCTGGAACCGGGGAGCTGTTTTTT

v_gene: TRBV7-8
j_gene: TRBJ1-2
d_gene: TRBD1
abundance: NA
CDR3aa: CASSLAGQGYGYTF
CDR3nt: TGTGCCAGCAGCTTAGCGGGACAGGGCTATGGCTACACCTTC

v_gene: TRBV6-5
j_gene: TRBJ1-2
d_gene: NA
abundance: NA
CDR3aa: CASSYSHGYGYTF
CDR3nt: TGTGCCAGCAGTTACTCGCACGGGTATGGCTACACCTTC

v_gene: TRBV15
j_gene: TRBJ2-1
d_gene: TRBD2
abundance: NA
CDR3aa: CATSREYGRPDEQFF
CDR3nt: TGTGCCACCAGCAGAGAATACGGGAGGCCGGATGAGCAGTTCTTC

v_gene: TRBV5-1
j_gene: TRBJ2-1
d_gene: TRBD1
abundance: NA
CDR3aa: CASSFDRASIYEQFF
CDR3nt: TGCGCCAGCAGCTTCGACAGGGCAAGTATCTATGAGCAGTTCTTC

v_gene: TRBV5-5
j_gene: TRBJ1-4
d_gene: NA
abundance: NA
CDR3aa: CASSPVRIDEKLFF
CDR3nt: TGTGCCAGCAGCCCGGTCCGAATAGATGAAAAACTGTTTTTT

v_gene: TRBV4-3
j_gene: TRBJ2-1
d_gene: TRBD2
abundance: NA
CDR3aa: CASSQDWQREDFYNEQFF
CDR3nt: TGCGCCAGCAGCCAAGATTGGCAGCGGGAGGACTTCTACAATGAGCAGTTCTTC

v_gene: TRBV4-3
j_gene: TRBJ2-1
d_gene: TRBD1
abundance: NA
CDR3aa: CASSHYRGNEQFF
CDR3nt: TGCGCCAGCAGCCATTACAGGGGCAATGAGCAGTTCTTC

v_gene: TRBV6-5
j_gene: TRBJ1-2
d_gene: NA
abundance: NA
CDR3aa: CASSYGRVYRYTF
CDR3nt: TGTGCCAGCAGTTACGGCAGGGTCTATCGCTACACCTTC

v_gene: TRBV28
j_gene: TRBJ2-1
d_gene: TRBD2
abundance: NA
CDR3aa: CASSSPRERGGNEQFF
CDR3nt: TGTGCCAGCAGTTCCCCCCGGGAGCGGGGGGGGAATGAGCAGTTCTTC